This passage covers 22 T cell receptor beta chains from one sample sequenced in a study of response to subunit inactivated influenza vaccine. TCRdb passed the RT-PCR reads through MiXCR, listing each CDR3 protein once. The sample contains more than 200,000 distinct CDR3 sequences, 10% to 15% of which appear only once. This sample comprised non-naive T cells sorted from PBMCs, obtained 14 to 15 days before vaccination. The source of these receptors is a man aged 45-65 years who received an inactivated influenza vaccine.

This clonotype has a handful of counts. This rearrangement joins TRBV11-3 to TRBJ2-2; 7 bases are shared with TRBD1. V gave up 5 bases and J gave up 4 bases; unmatched junction bases: 10. The CDR3 is 16 amino acids. Germline V gives CDR1 SGHNT, CDR2 YENEEA. The CDR3 DNA reads TGTGCCAGCAGCGCTACCCGGGACAGTCCCACCGGGGAGCTGTTTTTT. This translates into CASSATRDSPTGELFF.

This clonotype was counted ten times or more. DNA of the CDR3: TGCGCCAGCAGCCTTGGGGGGGCGCTCCACAATGAGCAGTTCTTC. It specifies CASSLGGALHNEQFF. The rearrangement joins TRBV5-1 to TRBJ2-1, with a tentative D call TRBD2 (7 bases). Trimming cost V 4 bases and J 5 bases, with 16 bases left between them. Germline V CDR1 and CDR2: SGHRS, YFSETQ. The CDR3 extends over 15 amino acids.

The rearrangement links TRBV5-1 to TRBJ2-3; D might be TRBD2 (6 bases). From germline, CDR1 is SGHRS and CDR2 YFSETQ. CDR3 size: 15 residues. V was pared by 2 bases and J by 4 bases, with 14 bases between. CDR3 protein: CASSFLGEVADTQYF. DNA for the CDR3: TGCGCCAGCAGCTTTCTGGGGGAGGTCGCAGATACGCAGTATTTT.

This clonotype was found a few times. This chain connects TRBV5-6 to TRBJ1-2; 12 positions match TRBD1. J lost 4 bases, V lost 5 bases, and 6 bases had no gene match. This CDR3 contains 15 residues. CDR1 SGHDT and CDR2 YYEEEE come from the germline V gene. This CDR3 is CASRGQGARAYGYTF. DNA of the CDR3: TGTGCCAGCAGGGGACAGGGGGCGCGTGCCTATGGCTACACCTTC.

This clonotype was recorded at least ten times. The chain recombines TRBV20-1 with TRBJ2-1, with 8 positions matching TRBD2. This CDR3 has 14 residues. Germline V gene lookup returns CDR1 DFQATT and CDR2 SNEGSKA (reference sequence). Trimming removed 2 bases from V and 1 base from J; junction bases left unmatched: 1. Here the CDR3 DNA reads TGCAGTGCTAGATTAGCGGGGTCCTACAATGAGCAGTTCTTC. Translation: CSARLAGSYNEQFF.

This clonotype was detected ten times or more. CDR3 sequence reads: CASSLNQGSNQPQHF. CDR3 nucleotide sequence: TGTGCCAGCAGCTTAAACCAGGGGTCCAATCAGCCCCAGCATTTT. This chain joins TRBV7-2 and TRBJ1-5; D may be TRBD1 (6 bases). The CDR3 has 15 residues. Germline V CDR1 and CDR2: SGHTA, FQGNSA. V lost 2 bases and J lost 3, with 11 bases in between. Complete variable domain (other parts from reference TRBV7-2 and TRBJ1-5): GAGVSQSPSNKVTEKGKDVELRCDPISGHTALYWYRQSLGQGLEFLIYFQGNSAPDKSGLPSDRFSAERTGGSVSTLTIQRTQQEDSAVYLCASSLNQGSNQPQHFGDGTRLSIL.

This clonotype has only one observation. The J gene is TRBJ2-3, the V gene TRBV11-1, with D perhaps TRBD2 (6 bases). The V gene's germline CDR1 is SGHAT and CDR2 FQDESV (reference sequence). This CDR3 is built from 16 residues. The V and J ends lost 2 bases and 2 bases respectively, with 14 bases between them. The CDR3 DNA reads TGTGCCAGCAGCTTAAGACGGGACTCCCTCACAGATACGCAGTATTTT. Translation: CASSLRRDSLTDTQYF.

For the CDR3, the DNA is TGCGCCAGCAGCCAAGAGTTCGGCAGGGCGAACGAGCAGTACTTC. Translating gives CASSQEFGRANEQYF. The chain couples TRBV4-3 to TRBJ2-7; possibly TRBD1 for D (5 bases). Germline values: CDR1 LGHNA, CDR2 YSLEER. The V end was cut by 0 bases, the J end by 5 bases, with 14 bases between. The CDR3 is 15 amino acids.

The chain is built from TRBV5-1 and TRBJ2-5; D tentatively reads TRBD1 or TRBD2 (6 bases each). The V gene's germline CDR1 is SGHRS and CDR2 YFSETQ. This CDR3 is built from 14 residues. V shed 4 bases and J shed 2 bases, with 12 bases lying between them. As DNA, the CDR3 is TGCGCCAGCAGCGCGGGACATAATCAAGAGACCCAGTACTTC. It encodes CASSAGHNQETQYF. Variable domain in full (rest from reference TRBV5-1 and TRBJ2-5): KAGVTQTPRYLIKTRGQQVTLSCSPISGHRSVSWYQQTPGQGLQFLFEYFSETQRNKGNFPGRFSGRQFSNSRSEMNVSTLELGDSALYLCASSAGHNQETQYFGPGTRLLVL.

The V call is TRBV20-1, the J call TRBJ2-1; TRBD2 matches 14 bases. From germline, CDR1 is DFQATT and CDR2 SNEGSKA (reference sequence). The ends lost 3 bases at V and 8 bases at J; junction bases unmatched: 12. The CDR3 loop spans 17 amino acids. The DNA for the CDR3 is TGCAGTGCTAGCCCCCTTACCGGGACTAGCGGGAGTTATGAGCAGTTCTTC. It codes for CSASPLTGTSGSYEQFF.

The chain carries TRBV20-1 and TRBJ2-3; TRBD2 aligns across 8 bases. The germline CDR1 and CDR2 sequences are DFQATT and SNEGSKA (reference sequence). This CDR3 is 17 amino acids long. V was clipped by 1 base and J by 3 bases; unmatched bases: 12. The CDR3 reads CSARGEGAGVLTDTQYF. The DNA for the CDR3 is TGCAGTGCTAGAGGAGAGGGAGCGGGAGTTTTAACAGATACGCAGTATTTT.

The V call is TRBV10-3, the J call TRBJ1-1; possibly TRBD1 for D (5 bases). Germline V gene data show CDR1 as ENHRY and CDR2 as SYGVKD. The CDR3 has 13 amino acids. With 6 bases removed from V and 7 bases from J, the gap between germline ends came to 15 bases. CDR3 residues: CAISKPGPNEAFF. The DNA of the CDR3 is TGTGCCATCAGCAAGCCGGGACCTAATGAAGCTTTCTTT.

This chain links TRBV27 with TRBJ2-3; no reliable D call. The J call may be faulty, since TRBJ1-5 better matches the DNA end. CDR1 MNHEY and CDR2 SMNVEV come from the germline V gene (reference sequence). The CDR3 runs 16 residues. The CDR3 nucleotides read TGTGCCAGCAGTTTTAGGTTAGCGGAGGGCCCAGATACGCAGCATTTT. The encoded protein is CASSFRLAEGPDTQHF.

In its sample, this clonotype was seen many times. This sequence joins TRBV6-5 and TRBJ2-5; D is perhaps TRBD1 or TRBD2 (5 bases each). Per germline, CDR1 MNHEY and CDR2 SVGAGI. Trimming removed 0 bases at V and 4 bases at J, with 12 bases between. The CDR3 is 15 residues long. This CDR3 reads CASSYSGGLLETQYF. Here the CDR3 DNA reads TGTGCCAGCAGTTACTCTGGGGGATTGTTAGAGACCCAGTACTTC.

V and J are TRBV12-3 or TRBV12-4 and TRBJ2-3; 7 nucleotides agree with TRBD1. V was clipped by 3 bases and J by 6 bases; unmatched bases: 3. The CDR3 has 13 residues. As DNA, the CDR3 is TGTGCCAGCAGTTTTGACAGGGACGATACGCAGTATTTT. Its protein is CASSFDRDDTQYF.

There are many counts of this clonotype. The chain carries TRBV12-3 or TRBV12-4 and TRBJ1-4; no reliable D call. V was pared by 5 bases and J by 8 bases, with 18 bases between. The CDR3 loop spans 15 amino acids. The CDR3 here is CASSPLRWKGEKLFF. CDR3 DNA: TGTGCCAGCAGTCCCCTTCGTTGGAAGGGAGAAAAACTGTTTTTT.

The chain carries TRBV4-2 and TRBJ2-1, with D hard to call. The CDR3 runs to 13 residues. With 0 bases removed from V and 7 bases from J, the gap between germline ends came to 7 bases. CDR1 LGHNA and CDR2 YNFKEQ come from the germline V gene. CDR3: CASSQEGWNEQFF. CDR3 nucleotides: TGTGCCAGCAGCCAAGAAGGCTGGAATGAGCAGTTCTTC.

The table lists this clonotype with a few counts. The genes are TRBV28 and TRBJ2-1, with TRBD1 as a possible D gene (6 bases). The ends were cut back, 5 bases at V and 4 bases at J, with 12 bases in the middle. The CDR3 loop spans 14 amino acids. Looked up from germline, CDR1 is MDHEN and CDR2 is SYDVKM. For the CDR3, the DNA is TGTGCCAGCAGTCGAGGACAGTTATACAATGAGCAGTTCTTC. Translation: CASSRGQLYNEQFF.

The chain links TRBV12-3 or TRBV12-4 to TRBJ2-4, with D possibly being TRBD1 (6 bases). CDR3 length: 13 amino acids. V lost 5 bases to trimming and J lost 7 bases, with 12 bases between them. The CDR3 DNA reads TGTGCCAGCAGTCAACAGGGCCGGAACATTCAGTACTTC. Translated: CASSQQGRNIQYF.

This clonotype was counted at least ten times. The J gene is TRBJ2-4, the V gene TRBV19, with a weak D call TRBD2 (5 bases). From germline, CDR1 is LNHDA and CDR2 SQIVND (reference sequence). This CDR3 comprises 15 residues. V lost 6 bases, J lost 0 bases, and 12 bases lay in between. In DNA form, the CDR3 reads TGTGCCAGTAGCCAGAGGACTCTAGCCAAAAACATTCAGTACTTC. It codes for CASSQRTLAKNIQYF.

This CDR3 is CASSLARQGASGANVLTF. The CDR3 nucleotides read TGTGCCAGCAGCCTAGCAAGACAGGGGGCTTCTGGGGCCAACGTCCTGACTTTC. The V gene is TRBV28, the J gene TRBJ2-6; 10 bases fit TRBD1. J lost 1 base, V lost 6 bases, and 9 bases had no gene match. Germline CDR1 reads MDHEN; CDR2 reads SYDVKM. This CDR3 is built from 18 residues.

This clonotype was counted between two and nine times. V usage is TRBV15 and J usage is TRBJ2-5; the D gene is possibly TRBD1 (5 bases). The CDR3 runs to 15 residues. V was trimmed by 0 bases and J by 5 bases, leaving 13 bases between them. CDR1 is LNHNV and CDR2 is YYDKDF in the germline V gene (reference sequence). CDR3: CATSRDGRRAETQYF. The DNA for the CDR3 is TGTGCCACCAGCAGAGATGGGCGCAGGGCGGAGACCCAGTACTTC. The full variable domain, in which reference TRBV15 and TRBJ2-5 provide the parts outside the CDR3, is DAMVIQNPRYQVTQFGKPVTLSCSQTLNHNVMYWYQQKSSQAPKLLFHYYDKDFNNEADTPDNFQSRRPNTSFCFLDIRSPGLGDTAMYLCATSRDGRRAETQYFGPGTRLLVL.